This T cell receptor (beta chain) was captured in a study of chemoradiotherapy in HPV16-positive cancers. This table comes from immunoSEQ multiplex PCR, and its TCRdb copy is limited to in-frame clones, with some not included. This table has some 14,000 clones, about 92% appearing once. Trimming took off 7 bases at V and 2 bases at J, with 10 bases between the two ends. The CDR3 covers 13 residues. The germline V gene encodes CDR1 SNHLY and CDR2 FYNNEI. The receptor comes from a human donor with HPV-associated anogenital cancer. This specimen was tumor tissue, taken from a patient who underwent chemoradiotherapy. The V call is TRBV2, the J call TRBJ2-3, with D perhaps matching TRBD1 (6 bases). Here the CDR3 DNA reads TGTGCCAGCAATTGGGACAACACAGATACGCAGTATTTT. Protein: CASNWDNTDTQYF. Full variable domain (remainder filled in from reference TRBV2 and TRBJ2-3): EPEVTQTPSHQVTQMGQEVILRCVPISNHLYFYWYRQILGQKVEFLVSFYNNEISEKSEIFDDQFSVERPDGSNFTLKIRSTKLEDSAMYFCASNWDNTDTQYFGPGTRLTVL.